This T cell receptor beta chain was recovered during a study of PD-1 blockade in classical Hodgkin lymphoma. Study-wide points: Newly diagnosed patients reportedly trailed healthy donors in baseline TCR diversity.

This clone came up once. The target antigen is unknown. Method: immunoSEQ multiplex PCR; TCRdb's copy keeps in-frame clones and lacks some. The sample has some 33,000 clones; about four fifths are singletons. The CDR3 extends over 14 amino acids. From germline, CDR1 is SGHTS and CDR2 YDEGEE. V shed 6 bases and J 2 bases; nucleotides not matched to a gene: 7. Time point noted: cycle 4 day 1 (C4D1), after about 6 weeks of nivolumab. Every patient had relapsed following autologous stem cell transplantation, and cohorts differed in brentuximab vedotin exposure. The chain combines TRBV5-8 with TRBJ1-2, with 7 nucleotides matching TRBD1. Sequenced material: peripheral blood mononuclear cells (PBMCs), taken before the fourth cycle of nivolumab. The TCR was taken from a human donor with classical Hodgkin lymphoma. The CDR3 DNA reads TGTGCCAGCAACCGAGGGGGCGCCAACTATGGCTACACCTTC. Residues: CASNRGGANYGYTF.